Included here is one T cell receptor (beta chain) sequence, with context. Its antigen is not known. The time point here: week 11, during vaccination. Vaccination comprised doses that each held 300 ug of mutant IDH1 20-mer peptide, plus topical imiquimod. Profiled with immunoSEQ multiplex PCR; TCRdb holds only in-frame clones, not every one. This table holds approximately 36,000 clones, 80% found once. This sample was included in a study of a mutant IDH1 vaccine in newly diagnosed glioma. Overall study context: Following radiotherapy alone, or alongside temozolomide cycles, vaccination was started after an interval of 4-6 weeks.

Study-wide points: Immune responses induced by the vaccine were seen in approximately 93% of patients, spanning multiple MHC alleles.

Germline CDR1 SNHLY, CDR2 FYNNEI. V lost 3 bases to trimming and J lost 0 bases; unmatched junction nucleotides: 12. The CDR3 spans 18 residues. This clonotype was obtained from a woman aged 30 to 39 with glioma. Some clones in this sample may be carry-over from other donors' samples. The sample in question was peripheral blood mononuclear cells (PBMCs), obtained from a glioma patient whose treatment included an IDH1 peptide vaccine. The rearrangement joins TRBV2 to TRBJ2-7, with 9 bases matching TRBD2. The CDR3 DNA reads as TGTGCCAGCAGTGATCCCCCGGGTAGCGGGGGCAGCTCCTACGAGCAGTACTTC. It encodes CASSDPPGSGGSSYEQYF.